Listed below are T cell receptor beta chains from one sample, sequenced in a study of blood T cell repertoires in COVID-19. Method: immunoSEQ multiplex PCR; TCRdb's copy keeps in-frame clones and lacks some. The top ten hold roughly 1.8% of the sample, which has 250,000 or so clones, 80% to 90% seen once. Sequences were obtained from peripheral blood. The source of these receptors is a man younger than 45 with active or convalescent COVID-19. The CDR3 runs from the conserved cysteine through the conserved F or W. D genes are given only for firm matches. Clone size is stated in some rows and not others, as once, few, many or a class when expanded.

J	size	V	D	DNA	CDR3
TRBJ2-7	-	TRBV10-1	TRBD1	TGCGCCAGCAGTGAGTCGGGACAGGGGGCTTATGAGCAGTACTTC	CASSESGQGAYEQYF
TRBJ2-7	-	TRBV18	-	TGTGCCAGCTCACCTGGACTGGAGCAGTACTTC	CASSPGLEQYF
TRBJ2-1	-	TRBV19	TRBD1	TGTGCCAGTAGTCCTTCGACAGGGGGCAGCGAGCAGTTCTTC	CASSPSTGGSEQFF
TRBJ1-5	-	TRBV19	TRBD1	TGTGCCAGTAGTACCCCATTCCAGACAGGGTGGGGTGGGAATCAGCCCCAGCATTTT	CASSTPFQTGWGGNQPQHF
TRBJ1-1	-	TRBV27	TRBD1	TGTGCCAGCAGCCTAATCCCGGGACAGGGAAACACTGAAGCTTTCTTT	CASSLIPGQGNTEAFF
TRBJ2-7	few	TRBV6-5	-	TGTGCCAGCAGTTACGCGGGGCGATCCTACGAGCAGTACTTC	CASSYAGRSYEQYF
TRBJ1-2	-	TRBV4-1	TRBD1	TGCGCCAGCAGCCAAGATTACAGGGGGGACTATGGCTACACCTTC	CASSQDYRGDYGYTF
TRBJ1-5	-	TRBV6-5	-	TGTGCCAGCAGCCAAGCCACGATAAATCAGCCCCAGCATTTT	CASSQATINQPQHF
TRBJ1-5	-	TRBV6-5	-	TGTGCCAGCAGTCATAGAGATAATCAGCCCCAGCATTTT	CASSHRDNQPQHF
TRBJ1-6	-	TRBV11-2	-	TGTGCCAGCAGCTTATCTCGGAGGGGCTCCTATAATTCACCCCTCCACTTT	CASSLSRRGSYNSPLHF
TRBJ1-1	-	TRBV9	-	TGTGCCAGCAGCGCCAGACAGACCGAAGGGGCTTTCTTT	CASSARQTEGAFF
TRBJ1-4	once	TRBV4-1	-	TGCGCCAGCAGCGCCACCAGGTGGGGAGAGGAAAAACTGTTTTTT	CASSATRWGEEKLFF
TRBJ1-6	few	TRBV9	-	TGTGCCAGCAGCGTACGGGGTAATTCACCCCTCCACTTT	CASSVRGNSPLHF
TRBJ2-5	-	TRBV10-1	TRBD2	TGCGCCAACCTAAGACTAGCGGGGGAAGAGACCCAGTACTTC	CANLRLAGEETQYF
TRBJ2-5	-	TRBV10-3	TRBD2	TGTGCCGCGACTAGCGGGGGACTCCAAGAGACCCAGTACTTC	CAATSGGLQETQYF
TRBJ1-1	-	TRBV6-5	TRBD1	TGTGCCAGCAGGGCCCTCGACAGGGTATGGACTGAAGCTTTCTTT	CASRALDRVWTEAFF
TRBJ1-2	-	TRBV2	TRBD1	TGTGCCAGCAGTTTACAGGGGCGGAACTATGGCTACACCTTC	CASSLQGRNYGYTF
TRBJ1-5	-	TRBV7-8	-	TGTGCCAGCAGCCAAGACGTGCGGTTAGGTCAGCCCCAGCATTTT	CASSQDVRLGQPQHF
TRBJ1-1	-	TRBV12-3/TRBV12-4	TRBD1	TGTGCCAGCAGTCTACAGGGGGCGACGGCTTTCTTT	CASSLQGATAFF
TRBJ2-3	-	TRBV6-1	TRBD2	TGTGCCAGCAGTGATAGCGGGGGGAGCGGCACAGATACGCAGTATTTT	CASSDSGGSGTDTQYF
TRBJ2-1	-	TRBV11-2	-	TGTGCCAGCAGCTTAATGTTAGGAGTTGGTGAGCAGTTCTTC	CASSLMLGVGEQFF
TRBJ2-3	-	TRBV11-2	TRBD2	TGTGCCAGCAGCTTACTCCGCGGGGGGGTCACAGATACGCAGTATTTT	CASSLLRGGVTDTQYF
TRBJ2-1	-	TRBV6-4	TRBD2	TGTGCCAGCAGTGACTCCGGGGGGGTTGACTACAATGAGCAGTTCTTC	CASSDSGGVDYNEQFF
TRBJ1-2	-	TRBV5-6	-	TGTGCCAGCAGCATGGCCAAGGAAGACAGCCGCTATGGCTACACCTTC	CASSMAKEDSRYGYTF
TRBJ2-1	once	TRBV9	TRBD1	TGTGCCAGCAGCGGGCCAGGGGGTGAGCAGTTCTTC	CASSGPGGEQFF
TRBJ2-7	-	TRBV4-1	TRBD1	TGCGCCAGCAGCCAAGATTTAAAGACAGGGAAGGTCTACGAGCAGTACTTC	CASSQDLKTGKVYEQYF
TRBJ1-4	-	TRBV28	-	TGTGCCAGCACTGAGGGAGGAGACATCTGGGCTGAAAAACTGTTTTTT	CASTEGGDIWAEKLFF